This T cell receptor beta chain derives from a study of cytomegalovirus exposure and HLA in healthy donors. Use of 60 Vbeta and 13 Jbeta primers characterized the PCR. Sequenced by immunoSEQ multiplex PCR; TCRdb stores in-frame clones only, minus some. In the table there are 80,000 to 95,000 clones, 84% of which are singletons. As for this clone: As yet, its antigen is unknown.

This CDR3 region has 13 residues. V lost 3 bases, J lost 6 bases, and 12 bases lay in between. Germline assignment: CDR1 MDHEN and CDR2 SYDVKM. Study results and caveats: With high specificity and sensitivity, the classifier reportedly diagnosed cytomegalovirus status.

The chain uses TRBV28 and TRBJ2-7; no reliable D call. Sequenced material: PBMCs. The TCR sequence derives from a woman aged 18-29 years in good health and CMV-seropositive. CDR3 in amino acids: CASSFRGLGEQYF. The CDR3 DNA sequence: TGTGCCAGCAGTTTTCGTGGGCTGGGCGAGCAGTACTTC. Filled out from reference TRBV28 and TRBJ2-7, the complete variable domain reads DVKVTQSSRYLVKRTGEKVFLECVQDMDHENMFWYRQDPGLGLRLIYFSYDVKMKEKGDIPEGYSVSREKKERFSLILESASTNQTSMYLCASSFRGLGEQYFGPGTRLTVT.